This TCR beta chain was recorded in a study of cytomegalovirus exposure and HLA in healthy donors. Study background: Early released data had tens of millions of unique TCRs, all coming from HLA-typed donors.

General study findings and limits: Another analysis was done later, and it associated approximately 17,000 TCR beta sequences with HLA alleles at 0.05 false discovery rate. Most TCR sequences proved rare, with some public TCRs found in many donors.

The CDR3 runs 14 residues. V lost 5 bases to trimming and J lost 5 bases; unmatched junction nucleotides: 3. Looked up from germline, CDR1 is SGHTA and CDR2 is FQGNSA. The primer mix had 60 Vbeta and 13 Jbeta primers. The data were produced by immunoSEQ multiplex PCR, yet TCRdb's version contains in-frame clones alone and is incomplete. The profile covers around 160,000 clones, with under 85% appearing a single time and around 4.1% taken by the ten largest. In the case of this clone: Its antigen is currently unknown.

This TCR was sampled from a man aged 45-60 years in good health and CMV-seropositive. Sequenced: PBMCs. V and J are TRBV7-2 and TRBJ1-4; 9 bases fit TRBD1. In DNA form, the CDR3 reads TGTGCCAGCAGCGCGGACAGGGGAAATGAAAAACTGTTTTTT. Protein product: CASSADRGNEKLFF.